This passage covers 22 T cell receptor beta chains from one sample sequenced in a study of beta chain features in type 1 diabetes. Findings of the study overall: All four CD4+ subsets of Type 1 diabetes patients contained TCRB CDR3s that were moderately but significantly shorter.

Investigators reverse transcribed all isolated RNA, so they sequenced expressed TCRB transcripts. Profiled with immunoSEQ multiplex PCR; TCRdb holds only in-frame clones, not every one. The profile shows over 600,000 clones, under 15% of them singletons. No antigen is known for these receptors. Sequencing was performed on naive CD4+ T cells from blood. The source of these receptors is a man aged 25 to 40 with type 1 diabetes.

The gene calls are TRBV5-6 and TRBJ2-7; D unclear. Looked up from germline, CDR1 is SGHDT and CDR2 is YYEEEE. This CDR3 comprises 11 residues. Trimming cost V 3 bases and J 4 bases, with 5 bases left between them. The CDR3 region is CASSSVYEQYF. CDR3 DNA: TGTGCCAGCAGCTCGGTTTACGAGCAGTACTTC. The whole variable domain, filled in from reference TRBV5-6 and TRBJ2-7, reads DAGVTQSPTHLIKTRGQQVTLRCSPKSGHDTVSWYQQALGQGPQFIFQYYEEEERQRGNFPDRFSGHQFPNYSSELNVNALLLGDSALYLCASSSVYEQYFGPGTRLTVT.

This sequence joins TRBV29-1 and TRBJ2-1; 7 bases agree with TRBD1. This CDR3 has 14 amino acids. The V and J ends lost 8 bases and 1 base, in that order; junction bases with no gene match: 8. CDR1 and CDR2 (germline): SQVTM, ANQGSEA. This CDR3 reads CSFGTDESYNEQFF. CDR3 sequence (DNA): TGCAGCTTTGGGACAGACGAGTCCTACAATGAGCAGTTCTTC.

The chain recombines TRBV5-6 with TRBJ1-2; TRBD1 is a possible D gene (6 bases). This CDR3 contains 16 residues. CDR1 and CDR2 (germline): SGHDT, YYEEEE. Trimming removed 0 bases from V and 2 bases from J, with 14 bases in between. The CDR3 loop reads CASSLAGQGLNYGYTF. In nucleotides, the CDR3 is TGTGCCAGCAGCTTGGCCGGCCAGGGGCTGAACTATGGCTACACCTTC.

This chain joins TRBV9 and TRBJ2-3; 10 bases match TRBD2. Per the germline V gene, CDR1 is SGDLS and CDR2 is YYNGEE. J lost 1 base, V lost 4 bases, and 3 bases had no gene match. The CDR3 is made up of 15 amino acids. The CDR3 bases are TGTGCCAGCAGCTCTCTAGCGGGGGGCACAGATACGCAGTATTTT. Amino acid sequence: CASSSLAGGTDTQYF.

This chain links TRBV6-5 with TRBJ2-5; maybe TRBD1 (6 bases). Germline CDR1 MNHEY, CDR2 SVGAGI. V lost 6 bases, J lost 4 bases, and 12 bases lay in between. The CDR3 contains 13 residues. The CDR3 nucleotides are TGTGCCAGCAGGAAGACAGGAGGAGAGACCCAGTACTTC. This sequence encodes CASRKTGGETQYF.

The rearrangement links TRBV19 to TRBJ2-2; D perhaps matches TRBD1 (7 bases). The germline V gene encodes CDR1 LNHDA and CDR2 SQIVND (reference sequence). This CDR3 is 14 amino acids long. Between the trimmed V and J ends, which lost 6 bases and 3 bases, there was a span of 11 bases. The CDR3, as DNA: TGTGCCAGTAGACAGGGGACTTACACCGGGGAGCTGTTTTTT. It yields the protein CASRQGTYTGELFF.

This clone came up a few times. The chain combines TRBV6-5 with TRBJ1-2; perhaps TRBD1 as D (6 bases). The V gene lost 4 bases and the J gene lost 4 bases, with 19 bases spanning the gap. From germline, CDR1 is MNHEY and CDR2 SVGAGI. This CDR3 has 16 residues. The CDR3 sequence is CASSSRGNTLVYGYTF. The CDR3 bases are TGTGCCAGCAGTTCTAGGGGGAATACGCTGGTCTATGGCTACACCTTC.

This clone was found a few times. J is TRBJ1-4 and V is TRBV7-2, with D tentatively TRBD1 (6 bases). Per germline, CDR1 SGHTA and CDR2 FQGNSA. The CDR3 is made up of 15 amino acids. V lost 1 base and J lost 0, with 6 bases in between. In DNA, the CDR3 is TGTGCCAGCAGCTTAGGACAGGCAACTAATGAAAAACTGTTTTTT. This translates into CASSLGQATNEKLFF. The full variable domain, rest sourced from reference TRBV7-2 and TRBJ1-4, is GAGVSQSPSNKVTEKGKDVELRCDPISGHTALYWYRQSLGQGLEFLIYFQGNSAPDKSGLPSDRFSAERTGGSVSTLTIQRTQQEDSAVYLCASSLGQATNEKLFFGSGTQLSVL.

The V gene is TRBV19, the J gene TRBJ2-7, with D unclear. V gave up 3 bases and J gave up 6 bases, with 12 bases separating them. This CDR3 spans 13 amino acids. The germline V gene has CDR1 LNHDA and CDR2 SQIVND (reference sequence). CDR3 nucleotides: TGTGCCAGTAGTATTCGGGCCGATGGCGAGCAGTACTTC. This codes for CASSIRADGEQYF.

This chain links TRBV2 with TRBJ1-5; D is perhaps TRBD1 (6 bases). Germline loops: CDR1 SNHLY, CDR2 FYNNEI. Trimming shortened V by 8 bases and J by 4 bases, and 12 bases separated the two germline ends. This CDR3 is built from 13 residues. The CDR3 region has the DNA TGTGCCAGCCGGGACAATTTGAATCAGCCCCAGCATTTT. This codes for CASRDNLNQPQHF.

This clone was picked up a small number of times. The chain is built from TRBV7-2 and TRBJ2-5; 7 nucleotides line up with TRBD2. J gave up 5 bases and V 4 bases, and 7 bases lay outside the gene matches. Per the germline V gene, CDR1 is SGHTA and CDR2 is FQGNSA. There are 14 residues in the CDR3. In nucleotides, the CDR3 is TGTGCCAGCAGCTGGCAGCGGGGAGGGGAGACCCAGTACTTC. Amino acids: CASSWQRGGETQYF.

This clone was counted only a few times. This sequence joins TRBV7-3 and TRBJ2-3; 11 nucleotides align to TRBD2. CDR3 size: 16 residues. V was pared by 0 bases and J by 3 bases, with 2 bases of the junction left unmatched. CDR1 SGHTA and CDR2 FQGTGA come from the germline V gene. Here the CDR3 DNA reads TGTGCCAGCAGCTTAACTAGCGGGGGGGCAACAGATACGCAGTATTTT. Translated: CASSLTSGGATDTQYF.

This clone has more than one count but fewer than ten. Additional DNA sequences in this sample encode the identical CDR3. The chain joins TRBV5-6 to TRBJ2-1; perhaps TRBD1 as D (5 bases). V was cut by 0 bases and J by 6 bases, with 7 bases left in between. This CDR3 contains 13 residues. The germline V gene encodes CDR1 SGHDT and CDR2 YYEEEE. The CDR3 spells CASSLDRSNEQFF. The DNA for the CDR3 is TGTGCCAGCAGCTTGGACAGGTCCAATGAGCAGTTCTTC.

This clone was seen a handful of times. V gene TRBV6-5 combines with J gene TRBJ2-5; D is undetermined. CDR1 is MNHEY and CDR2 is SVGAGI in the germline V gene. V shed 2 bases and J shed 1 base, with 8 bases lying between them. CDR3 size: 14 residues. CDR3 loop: CASSYGTAQETQYF. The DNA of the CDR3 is TGTGCCAGCAGTTACGGCACAGCCCAAGAGACCCAGTACTTC.

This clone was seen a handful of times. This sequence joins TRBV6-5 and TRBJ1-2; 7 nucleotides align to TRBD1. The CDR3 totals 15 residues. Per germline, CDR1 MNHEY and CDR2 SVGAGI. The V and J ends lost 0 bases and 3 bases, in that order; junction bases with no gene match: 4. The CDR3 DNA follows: TGTGCCAGCAGTTACTCTCAGGGACAGCACTATGGCTACACCTTC. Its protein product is CASSYSQGQHYGYTF.

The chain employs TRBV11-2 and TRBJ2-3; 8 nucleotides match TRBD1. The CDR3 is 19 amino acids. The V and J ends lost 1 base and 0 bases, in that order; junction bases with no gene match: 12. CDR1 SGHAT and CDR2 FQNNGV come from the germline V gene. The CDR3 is CASSLVPAGTGASTDTQYF. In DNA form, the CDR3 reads TGTGCCAGCAGCTTAGTCCCCGCCGGGACAGGAGCTAGCACAGATACGCAGTATTTT. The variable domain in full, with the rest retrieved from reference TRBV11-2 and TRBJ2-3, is EAGVAQSPRYKIIEKRQSVAFWCNPISGHATLYWYQQILGQGPKLLIQFQNNGVVDDSQLPKDRFSAERLKGVDSTLKIQPAKLEDSAVYLCASSLVPAGTGASTDTQYFGPGTRLTVL.

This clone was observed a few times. The DNA of the CDR3 is TGTGCCAGCAGCGGTACCACCCGGAGCCTTGGCTACACCTTC. Translated: CASSGTTRSLGYTF. The V call is TRBV9, the J call TRBJ1-2; D remains unclear. The germline V and J ends were trimmed by 3 bases and 7 bases, with 16 bases remaining between them. CDR1 and CDR2 from the germline V gene are SGDLS and YYNGEE. This CDR3 spans 14 amino acids.

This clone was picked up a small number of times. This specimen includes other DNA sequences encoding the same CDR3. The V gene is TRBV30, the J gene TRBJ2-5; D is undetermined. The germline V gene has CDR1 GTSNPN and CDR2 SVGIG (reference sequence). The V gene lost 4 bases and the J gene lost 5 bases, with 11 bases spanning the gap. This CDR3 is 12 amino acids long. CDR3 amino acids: CAWMGGDETQYF. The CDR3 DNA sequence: TGTGCCTGGATGGGTGGAGATGAGACCCAGTACTTC.

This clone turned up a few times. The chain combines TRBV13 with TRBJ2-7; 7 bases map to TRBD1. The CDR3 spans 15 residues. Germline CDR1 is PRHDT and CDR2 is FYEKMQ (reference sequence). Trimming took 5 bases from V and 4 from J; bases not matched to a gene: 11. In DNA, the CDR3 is TGTGCCAGCAGCCCGGCGACAGGGACATATTACGAGCAGTACTTC. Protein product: CASSPATGTYYEQYF.

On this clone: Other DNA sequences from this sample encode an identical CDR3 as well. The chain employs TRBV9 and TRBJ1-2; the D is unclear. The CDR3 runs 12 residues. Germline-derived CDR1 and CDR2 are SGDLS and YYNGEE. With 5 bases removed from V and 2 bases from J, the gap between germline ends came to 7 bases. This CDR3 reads CASSVDNYGYTF. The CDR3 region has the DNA TGTGCCAGCAGTGTTGACAACTATGGCTACACCTTC.

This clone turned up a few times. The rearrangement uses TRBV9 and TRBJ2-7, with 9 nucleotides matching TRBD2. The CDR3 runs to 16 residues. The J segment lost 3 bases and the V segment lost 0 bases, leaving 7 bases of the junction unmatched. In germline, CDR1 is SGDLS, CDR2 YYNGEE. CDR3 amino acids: CASSVGLSGGYYEQYF. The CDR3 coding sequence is TGTGCCAGCAGCGTAGGTCTTAGCGGGGGTTACTACGAGCAGTACTTC.

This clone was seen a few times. CDR3 in amino acids: CASEDRVTGELFF. The CDR3 DNA sequence: TGTGCCAGCGAAGACAGGGTCACCGGGGAGCTGTTTTTT. The chain is built from TRBV5-4 and TRBJ2-2, with 7 nucleotides matching TRBD1. Trimming removed 7 bases from V and 4 bases from J; junction bases left unmatched: 4. Looked up from germline, CDR1 is SGHNT and CDR2 is YYREEE (reference sequence). This CDR3 has 13 residues.